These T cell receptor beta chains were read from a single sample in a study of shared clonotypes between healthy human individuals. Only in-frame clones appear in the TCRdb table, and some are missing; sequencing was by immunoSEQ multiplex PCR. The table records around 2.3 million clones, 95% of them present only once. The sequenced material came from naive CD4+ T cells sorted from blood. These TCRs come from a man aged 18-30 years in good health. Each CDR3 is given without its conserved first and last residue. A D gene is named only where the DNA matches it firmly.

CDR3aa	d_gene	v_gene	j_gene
ASSPGTDRRSYNSPLH	.	TRBV18	TRBJ1-6
ASSDDTYEQY	.	TRBV28	TRBJ2-7
ASRPGAGREMGSYEQY	.	TRBV5-1	TRBJ2-7
ASSLGTRFGIYEQY	TRBD2	TRBV5-6	TRBJ2-7
ASREGGNTEAF	.	TRBV6-1	TRBJ1-1
ASSPGGRAADTQY	TRBD2	TRBV6-1	TRBJ2-3
ASSPWDREGYEQY	TRBD1	TRBV18	TRBJ2-7
ASSVDQRGPYEQY	TRBD2	TRBV9	TRBJ2-7
ASSGQSRGALH	.	TRBV2	TRBJ1-6
ASSHLTELNTEAF	.	TRBV4-1	TRBJ1-1
ASSLSGLAGTQY	TRBD2	TRBV5-1	TRBJ2-5
ASSLAGPPENEKLF	.	TRBV5-1	TRBJ1-4
ATTSSRRESGYEQY	TRBD2	TRBV5-3	TRBJ2-7
ASSYSVNYGYT	.	TRBV6-5	TRBJ1-2
ASSLSGSSYNEQF	TRBD2	TRBV11-2	TRBJ2-1
ASEGQGARSYEQY	TRBD1	TRBV6-6	TRBJ2-7
ASSLRDGPNYGYT	.	TRBV7-9	TRBJ1-2
ASSIITGPYEQY	.	TRBV6-5	TRBJ2-7
ASSEAGYYEQY	.	TRBV5-1	TRBJ2-7
ASSKRDRCGYNEQF	.	TRBV21-1	TRBJ2-1
ASREDKNTEAF	.	TRBV6-5	TRBJ1-1
ASSMDRDTDTQY	TRBD1	TRBV11-3	TRBJ2-3